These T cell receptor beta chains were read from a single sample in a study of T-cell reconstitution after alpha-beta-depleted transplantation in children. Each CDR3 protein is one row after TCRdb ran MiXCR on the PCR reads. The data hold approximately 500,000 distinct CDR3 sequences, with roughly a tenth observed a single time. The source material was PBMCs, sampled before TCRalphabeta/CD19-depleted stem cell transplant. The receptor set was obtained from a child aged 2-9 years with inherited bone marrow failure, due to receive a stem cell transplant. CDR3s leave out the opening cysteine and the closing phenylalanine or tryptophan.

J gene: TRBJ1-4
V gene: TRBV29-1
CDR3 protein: SVREGILF

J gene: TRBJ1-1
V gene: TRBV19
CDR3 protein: ASTTDSPVEAF

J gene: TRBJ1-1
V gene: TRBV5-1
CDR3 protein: ASSGAVGYQDEAF

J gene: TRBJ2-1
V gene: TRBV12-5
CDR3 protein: ASGLWAGSYNEQF

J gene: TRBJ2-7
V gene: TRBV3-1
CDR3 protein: ASSQEWREVPYEQY

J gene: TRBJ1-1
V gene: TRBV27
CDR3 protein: ASSFRAAPLVAF

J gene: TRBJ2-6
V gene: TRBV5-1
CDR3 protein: ASRRDAGANVLT

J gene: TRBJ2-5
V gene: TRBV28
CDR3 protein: ASSFLAGYKETQY

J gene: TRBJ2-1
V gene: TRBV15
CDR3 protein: ATSRGTSGRWGQF

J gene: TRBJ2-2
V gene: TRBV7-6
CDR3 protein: ASSPFWDRTTGELF

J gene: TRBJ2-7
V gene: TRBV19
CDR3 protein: ASSRASGRLEQY

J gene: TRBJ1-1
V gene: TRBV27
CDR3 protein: ASRYQGGGTEAF

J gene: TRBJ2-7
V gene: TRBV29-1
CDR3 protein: SVLTPGQDYEQY

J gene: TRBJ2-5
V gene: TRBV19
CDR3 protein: ASSIGDETQY

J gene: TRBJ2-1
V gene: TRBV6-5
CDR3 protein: ASSLNRDGNNEQF

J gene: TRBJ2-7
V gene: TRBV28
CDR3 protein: ASYLGPPYEQY

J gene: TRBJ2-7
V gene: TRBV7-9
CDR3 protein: ASLGTGGPYEQY

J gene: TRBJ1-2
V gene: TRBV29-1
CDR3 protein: SAHTGTTYGYT

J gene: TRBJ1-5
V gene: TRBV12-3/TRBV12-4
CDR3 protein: ASSYNRRTQH

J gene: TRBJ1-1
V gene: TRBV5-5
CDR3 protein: ASSWGFAEAF